The 19 T cell receptor beta chains in this list originate from one sample, sequenced in a study of post-analysis software for immune sequencing data. Researchers reported that TCR beta cDNA libraries carried unique molecular identifiers. TCRdb reprocessed the PCR reads via MiXCR and lists one record per CDR3 protein. In the table there are 750,000 to 950,000 distinct CDR3 sequences, 53% of which are singletons. The antigens for these receptors are not known. General study findings and limits: The study found TRBV5-6, TRBV5-1 and TRBV20-1 among a handful of TRBV segments more frequent in patients than controls.

The specimen sequenced was blood. These TCRs come from a girl aged 5 to 17 with multiple sclerosis.

The chain links TRBV18 to TRBJ2-4, with no clear D. This CDR3 has 15 amino acids. The germline V gene encodes CDR1 KGHSH and CDR2 LQKENI. V lost 3 bases and J lost 0, with 9 bases in between. CDR3 loop: CASSPGSEAKNIQYF. CDR3 DNA sequence: TGTGCCAGCTCACCTGGGTCTGAAGCCAAAAACATTCAGTACTTC.

The chain links TRBV5-1 to TRBJ2-1, with 8 bases lining up with TRBD2. Germline values: CDR1 SGHRS, CDR2 YFSETQ. The CDR3 loop spans 18 amino acids. With V trimmed by 4 bases and J by 0 bases, 12 bases remained unmatched. Here the CDR3 reads CASSQGLGGWSSYNEQFF. In DNA, the CDR3 is TGCGCCAGCAGCCAGGGACTAGGCGGTTGGAGCTCCTACAATGAGCAGTTCTTC.

The chain joins TRBV12-3 or TRBV12-4 to TRBJ1-2; D gene unclear. The CDR3 is 12 amino acids. The V gene lost 6 bases and the J gene lost 5 bases, with 10 bases spanning the gap. Written as DNA, the CDR3 is TGTGCCAGCAGCCCCAATGGGTATGGCTACACCTTC. Translation: CASSPNGYGYTF.

V usage is TRBV6-2 or TRBV6-3 and J usage is TRBJ2-7; 9 bases align to TRBD1. V lost 6 bases, J lost 7 bases, and 7 bases stayed unmatched. The CDR3 has 13 amino acids. CDR1 is MNHEY, CDR2 SVGEGT, per germline. The CDR3 DNA sequence: TGTGCCAGCAGGGAGGGACAGGGTCGAGAGCAGTACTTC. Its protein product is CASREGQGREQYF.

The J gene is TRBJ2-3, the V gene TRBV12-3 or TRBV12-4; D is unclear. The CDR3 totals 16 residues. The ends were cut back, 2 bases at V and 0 bases at J, with 12 bases in the middle. CDR3 region: CASSLYQAPSTDTQYF. The CDR3 coding sequence is TGTGCCAGCAGTTTATACCAGGCTCCTAGCACAGATACGCAGTATTTT.

This chain links TRBV2 with TRBJ2-3, with a tentative D call TRBD2 (5 bases). Germline V gene sequence: CDR1 SNHLY, CDR2 FYNNEI. The CDR3 has 15 amino acids. V was clipped by 3 bases and J by 2 bases, with 12 bases between them. The CDR3 DNA is TGTGCCAGCAGTGATTGGCGGGCGGTCACAGATACGCAGTATTTT. It codes for CASSDWRAVTDTQYF.

Only a few counts were recorded for this clonotype. The chain links TRBV11-2 to TRBJ2-7; 7 bases line up with TRBD2. This CDR3 spans 15 amino acids. Unmatched junction bases numbered 12, after V lost 5 bases and J lost 5 bases. Germline V gene sequence: CDR1 SGHAT, CDR2 FQNNGV. The DNA for the CDR3 is TGTGCCAGCAGCCCGCAGCGGGGTTTAGTCGACGAGCAGTACTTC. It is translated as CASSPQRGLVDEQYF.

This clonotype was recorded a few times. The chain joins TRBV6-5 to TRBJ2-1; TRBD2 might be the D (6 bases). Per the germline V gene, CDR1 is MNHEY and CDR2 is SVGAGI. CDR3 length equals 13 residues. V was clipped by 5 bases and J by 9 bases, with 14 bases between them. CDR3 bases: TGTGCCAGCAGTCCCGGACTACTCGGTGAGCAGTTCTTC. This codes for CASSPGLLGEQFF.

CDR3 loop: CSPSGTTNEQFF. CDR3 bases: TGCAGTCCTTCCGGGACAACAAATGAGCAGTTCTTC. The chain is built from TRBV20-1 and TRBJ2-1; D perhaps matches TRBD1 (6 bases). CDR3 length equals 12 residues. Per the germline V gene, CDR1 is DFQATT and CDR2 is SNEGSKA (reference sequence). Between the trimmed V and J ends, which lost 8 bases and 7 bases, there was a span of 15 bases.

J is TRBJ2-1 and V is TRBV5-1; D is unclear. CDR3 length equals 15 residues. Germline-derived CDR1 and CDR2 are SGHRS and YFSETQ. V dropped 0 bases and J dropped 0 bases, with 7 bases sitting between them. This CDR3 is CASSLGTPSYNEQFF. For the CDR3, the DNA is TGCGCCAGCAGCTTGGGTACCCCCTCCTACAATGAGCAGTTCTTC.

In this sample, this clonotype turned up a few times. The rearrangement links TRBV25-1 to TRBJ2-5; D remains unclear. The V end lost 3 bases, the J end lost 5 bases, and 10 bases lay between the germline ends. Per germline, CDR1 MGHDK and CDR2 SYGVNS. The CDR3 is 13 residues long. In nucleotides, the CDR3 is TGTGCCAGCAGTGAGGCTGGAGCCGAGACCCAGTACTTC. Translated, it gives CASSEAGAETQYF.

This clonotype occurred a few times. The rearrangement links TRBV12-3 or TRBV12-4 to TRBJ2-7; D is possibly TRBD1 (5 bases). The CDR3 is made up of 17 amino acids. Trimming took off 5 bases at V and 0 bases at J, with 20 bases between the two ends. The CDR3: CASSGARADSDSYEQYF. DNA for the CDR3: TGTGCCAGCAGTGGGGCCAGGGCGGATTCGGACTCCTACGAGCAGTACTTC.

The genes are TRBV4-1 and TRBJ2-7, with 8 nucleotides matching TRBD1. The CDR3 spans 18 residues. Germline CDR1 MGHRA, CDR2 YSYEKL. V trimming: 3 bases; J trimming: 3 bases; junction bases outside the gene matches: 16. DNA for the CDR3: TGCGCCAGCAGCCAGGCCCCCGGGACAGGTGGAAGAGGCTACGAGCAGTACTTC. Encoded protein: CASSQAPGTGGRGYEQYF.

This clonotype has more than one count but fewer than ten. At one end the junction does not follow the germline gene, possibly because of a read error. The chain employs TRBV19 and TRBJ2-7; a possible D gene is TRBD2 (6 bases). Germline V gives CDR1 LNHDA, CDR2 SQIVND (reference sequence). The CDR3 contains 15 residues. DNA for the CDR3: TGTGCCAGTAGTTTAGACGGGAGAAGCTCCTACGAGCAGTACTTC. Protein: CASSLDGRSSYEQYF.

In DNA, the CDR3 is TGTGCCAGCAGTTGGACTAGCTACGAGCAGTACTTC. Protein: CASSWTSYEQYF. V usage is TRBV6-5 and J usage is TRBJ2-7, with TRBD2 matching 7 bases. The J segment lost 3 bases and the V segment lost 4 bases, leaving 0 bases of the junction unmatched. Germline V gene sequence: CDR1 MNHEY, CDR2 SVGAGI. This CDR3 has 12 residues.

The chain links TRBV2 to TRBJ1-2; TRBD1 is a possible D gene (6 bases). V was clipped by 5 bases and J by 4 bases, with 14 bases between them. CDR3 size: 14 residues. CDR1 is SNHLY and CDR2 is FYNNEI in the germline V gene. This CDR3 reads CASSWAGESYGYTF. The CDR3 DNA sequence: TGTGCCAGCAGTTGGGCAGGGGAGAGCTATGGCTACACCTTC.

The gene calls are TRBV6-6 and TRBJ1-2; no firm D call. V was pared by 2 bases and J by 7 bases, with 17 bases between. Per the germline V gene, CDR1 is MNHNY and CDR2 is SVGAGI (reference sequence). The CDR3 consists of 15 residues. The CDR3 nucleotides are TGTGCCAGCAGTTACCCCCGGGAGGAGATGGGTGGCTACACCTTC. Protein: CASSYPREEMGGYTF.

The rearrangement joins TRBV20-1 to TRBJ2-1; 10 nucleotides match TRBD2. This CDR3 has 15 amino acids. The germline V gene encodes CDR1 DFQATT and CDR2 SNEGSKA (reference sequence). J lost 0 bases, V lost 6 bases, and 5 bases had no gene match. CDR3 residues: CSAESGRVSYNEQFF. The CDR3 DNA reads as TGCAGTGCCGAAAGCGGGAGGGTCTCCTACAATGAGCAGTTCTTC.

J is TRBJ2-2 and V is TRBV5-1; D unclear. The V and J ends lost 0 bases and 8 bases respectively, with 2 bases between them. The germline CDR1 and CDR2 sequences are SGHRS and YFSETQ. The CDR3 length is 11 residues. DNA for the CDR3: TGCGCCAGCAGCTTGGAAGGGGAGCTGTTTTTT. This sequence encodes CASSLEGELFF.